The clone carrying this T cell receptor (beta chain) was seen once. Its antigen is currently unknown. The source of the sample is a study of T cell responses to AZD1222 COVID-19 vaccine. Study conclusions and caveats: At 160-218 and 743-854, vaccine-associated CD4 TCRs were dominant, and they spanned spike. Seropositive AZD1222 recipients at baseline numbered only five or six.

Profiled with immunoSEQ multiplex PCR; TCRdb holds only in-frame clones, not every one. Of about 100,000 clones listed, 88% are singletons. The TCR originated in an adult in good health. This specimen was peripheral blood, taken on day 0 of AZD1222 vaccination.

The CDR3 sequence: CASSFNGGKETQYF. CDR3 DNA: TGTGCCAGCAGCTTCAATGGAGGGAAAGAGACCCAGTACTTC. The chain links TRBV7-2 to TRBJ2-5; a weak D match, TRBD2 (6 bases). Trimming removed 3 bases from V and 3 bases from J, with 11 bases in between. This CDR3 has 14 residues. Germline V gene sequence: CDR1 SGHTA, CDR2 FQGNSA.